One sample yielded the 9 T cell receptor beta chains listed below, sequenced in a study of blood T cell repertoires in COVID-19 (dated by TCRdb to 2019 to 2021). The library was obtained by the immunoSEQ multiplex PCR assay. TCRdb mirrors the immuneACCESS table, restricted to in-frame sequences. Some clones are absent from its copies; in checked studies, under half trace to an unresolved V gene, and the reason for the others is unknown. For this sample there are tens of thousands of clones; roughly 84% appear just once. The ten most abundant clones make up 9.5% to 15% of the sample. Sequenced sample: peripheral blood. These receptor sequences come from a human donor in a cohort sampled during active COVID-19.

This rearrangement joins TRBV19 to TRBJ2-1; 7 nucleotides align to TRBD1. The CDR3 contains 14 residues. The junction had 4 bases not matched to a gene; V was cut back by 7 bases and J by 1 base. The germline V gene has CDR1 LNHDA and CDR2 SQIVND (reference sequence). The CDR3 here is CASTRDSSYNEQFF. The CDR3 bases are TGTGCCAGTACCCGGGACAGTTCCTACAATGAGCAGTTCTTC.

The rearrangement uses TRBV29-1 and TRBJ1-2; D not certain. Trimming removed 3 bases from V and 2 bases from J, with 16 bases in between. The germline V gene has CDR1 SQVTM and CDR2 ANQGSEA. The CDR3 is made up of 15 amino acids. The chain's CDR3 is CSVEATRAANYGYTF. The CDR3 DNA sequence: TGCAGCGTTGAGGCGACCCGAGCGGCGAACTATGGCTACACCTTC.

This clone was observed a few times. This chain uses TRBV9 with TRBJ2-3, with TRBD2 matching over 8 bases. V dropped 7 bases and J dropped 0; count of bases not matched to a gene: 7. Germline CDR1 is SGDLS and CDR2 is YYNGEE. The CDR3 loop spans 15 amino acids. For the CDR3, the DNA is TGTGCCAGCGTCAGCACTAGCGGTAGCACAGATACGCAGTATTTT. Translating gives CASVSTSGSTDTQYF.

The genes are TRBV6-5 and TRBJ2-1, with 7 bases that match TRBD1. The CDR3 sequence is 13 residues long. V lost 10 bases to trimming and J lost 5 bases; unmatched junction nucleotides: 8. Germline lookup yields CDR1 MNHEY and CDR2 SVGAGI. The CDR3 spells CATSRGQDNEQFF. The CDR3 nucleotides are TGTGCCACATCGAGGGGGCAGGACAATGAGCAGTTCTTC.

The J gene is TRBJ2-5, the V gene TRBV6-4; 9 bases fit TRBD2. Germline lookup yields CDR1 MRHNA and CDR2 SNTAGT. Losses at the gene ends were 3 bases for V and 5 bases for J; bases not matched to a gene: 7. CDR3 length: 15 amino acids. The CDR3 here is CASSELAGSRETQYF. DNA for the CDR3: TGTGCCAGCAGTGAACTAGCGGGCTCCCGGGAGACCCAGTACTTC.

The chain uses TRBV4-1 and TRBJ2-3, with 8 bases identical to TRBD2. The germline V gene has CDR1 MGHRA and CDR2 YSYEKL. The CDR3 totals 16 residues. V shed 1 base, J shed 7 bases, and the junction held 10 bases outside the gene matches. CDR3 protein: CASSQAGGRGHNTQYF. In nucleotides, the CDR3 is TGCGCCAGCAGCCAAGCGGGGGGGAGGGGACACAATACGCAGTATTTT.

This clone has only a few counts. The chain has TRBV5-1 and TRBJ2-7; 12 bases are a match to TRBD2. Germline V CDR1 and CDR2: SGHRS, YFSETQ. This CDR3 region has 18 residues. V shed 3 bases and J 0 bases; nucleotides not matched to a gene: 10. CDR3 loop: CASSSRTSGGSSSYEQYF. The DNA of the CDR3 is TGCGCCAGCAGCTCTAGAACTAGCGGGGGGTCGAGCTCCTACGAGCAGTACTTC.

The V call is TRBV21-1, the J call TRBJ2-3; TRBD2 is the table's D call and was not checked against the DNA. TRBV21-1 is given as a pseudogene. The CDR3 is made up of 20 amino acids. The CDR3 reads CASTIWGLAITPRKSDTQYF. Here the CDR3 DNA reads TGTGCCAGTACCATCTGGGGACTAGCGATTACTCCAAGAAAATCAGATACGCAGTATTTT.

The sample holds a few counts of this clone. The chain is built from TRBV5-1 and TRBJ2-3; the D gene is possibly TRBD2 (5 bases). Germline assignment: CDR1 SGHRS and CDR2 YFSETQ. The CDR3 runs 16 residues. The V gene lost 3 bases and the J gene lost 4 bases, with 18 bases spanning the gap. Written as DNA, the CDR3 is TGCGCCAGCAGCTACGGATTAGGCAACGGGGCAGATACGCAGTATTTT. Protein: CASSYGLGNGADTQYF. Based on the CDR3 plus reference TRBV5-1 and TRBJ2-3, the full variable domain is KAGVTQTPRYLIKTRGQQVTLSCSPISGHRSVSWYQQTPGQGLQFLFEYFSETQRNKGNFPGRFSGRQFSNSRSEMNVSTLELGDSALYLCASSYGLGNGADTQYFGPGTRLTVL.